The 10 T cell receptor beta chains below all came from one sample that was sequenced in a study of identical twins. TCRdb reprocessed the 5' RACE reads via MiXCR and lists one record per CDR3 protein. This sample has just over 450,000 distinct CDR3 sequences, with 13% to 15% found just once. These data were also reused for a study on yellow fever vaccine responses in identical twins.

The sequencing input was CD4+ T cells sorted from blood. The receptor set was obtained from a woman under 30 in good health.

The chain uses TRBV2 and TRBJ2-1; no clear D gene. The CDR3 has 15 residues. The germline CDR1 and CDR2 sequences are SNHLY and FYNNEI. The V gene lost 3 bases and the J gene lost 9 bases, with 18 bases spanning the gap. The CDR3 is CASSEALGSLGEQFF. The CDR3 nucleotides are TGTGCCAGCAGTGAGGCGCTAGGATCCCTCGGTGAGCAGTTCTTC.

This clonotype has more than one count but fewer than ten. The chain is built from TRBV6-1 and TRBJ2-7; a possible D gene is TRBD2 (6 bases). Germline CDR1 and CDR2: MNHNS and SASEGT. The CDR3 spans 15 residues. Trimming left V 7 bases short and J 1 base short, with 17 bases between. The CDR3 region has the DNA TGTGCCAGCACCATGGGCGGGACCAGATCCTACGAGCAGTACTTC. This sequence encodes CASTMGGTRSYEQYF.

In this sample, this clonotype turned up a few times. The chain is built from TRBV18 and TRBJ1-2; the D is unclear. CDR1 and CDR2 (germline): KGHSH, LQKENI. CDR3 length: 15 amino acids. The V end lost 6 bases, the J end lost 0 bases, and 14 bases lay between the germline ends. CDR3 amino acids: CASSPIRGTNYGYTF. CDR3 nucleotide sequence: TGTGCCAGCTCGCCCATCCGAGGGACTAACTATGGCTACACCTTC. Together with reference TRBV18 and TRBJ1-2, the CDR3 gives the full variable domain: NAGVMQNPRHLVRRRGQEARLRCSPMKGHSHVYWYRQLPEEGLKFMVYLQKENIIDESGMPKERFSAEFPKEGPSILRIQQVVRGDSAAYFCASSPIRGTNYGYTFGSGTRLTVV.

This clonotype has only a few counts. This sequence joins TRBV5-1 and TRBJ2-7; possible D gene TRBD1, 5 bases. V gave up 0 bases and J gave up 5 bases, with 12 bases separating them. The germline CDR1 and CDR2 sequences are SGHRS and YFSETQ. The CDR3 is 14 amino acids. The CDR3 is CASSLGQSVDEQYF. CDR3 DNA sequence: TGCGCCAGCAGCTTGGGACAGTCGGTGGACGAGCAGTACTTC.

The chain combines TRBV20-1 with TRBJ2-3; TRBD2 matches at 10 bases. The germline CDR1 and CDR2 sequences are DFQATT and SNEGSKA (reference sequence). The CDR3 length is 14 residues. The ends lost 5 bases at V and 2 bases at J; junction bases unmatched: 4. DNA of the CDR3: TGCAGTGCTTTAGCGGGGGGACCCACAGATACGCAGTATTTT. Its translation: CSALAGGPTDTQYF.

This rearrangement joins TRBV20-1 to TRBJ2-3, with 11 bases lining up with TRBD2. J lost 1 base, V lost 5 bases, and 5 bases had no gene match. This CDR3 spans 15 amino acids. The germline V gene has CDR1 DFQATT and CDR2 SNEGSKA (reference sequence). As DNA, the CDR3 is TGCAGTGCTGCTATACTAGCGGGGGGCACAGATACGCAGTATTTT. Residues: CSAAILAGGTDTQYF.

This clonotype was observed a few times. The V call is TRBV3-1, the J call TRBJ2-4, with TRBD2 matching over 7 bases. V gave up 4 bases and J gave up 8 bases; unmatched junction bases: 8. The CDR3 runs to 14 residues. CDR1 and CDR2 from the germline V gene are LGHDT and YNNKEL (reference sequence). The CDR3 nucleotides are TGTGCCAGCAGCCCCGGAGGGGCGGGAGACATTCAGTACTTC. It specifies CASSPGGAGDIQYF.

This chain links TRBV20-1 with TRBJ2-7; 7 positions agree with TRBD1. Germline V gene data show CDR1 as DFQATT and CDR2 as SNEGSKA (reference sequence). The ends lost 4 bases at V and 0 bases at J; junction bases unmatched: 3. This CDR3 is 13 amino acids long. CDR3 in amino acids: CSATRQGSYEQYF. The CDR3 nucleotides are TGCAGTGCTACGCGACAGGGCTCCTACGAGCAGTACTTC.

This clonotype was detected only a few times. This chain connects TRBV11-1 to TRBJ2-2, with 7 nucleotides matching TRBD2. Trimming removed 6 bases from V and 1 base from J; junction bases left unmatched: 8. Germline assignment: CDR1 SGHAT and CDR2 FQDESV (reference sequence). The CDR3 extends over 16 amino acids. In DNA form, the CDR3 reads TGTGCCAGCAGACCTCGCGGGAGTATGAACACCGGGGAGCTGTTTTTT. Its protein product is CASRPRGSMNTGELFF.

This clonotype turned up a few times. The chain recombines TRBV6-5 with TRBJ2-7, with no clear D. Germline V gene data show CDR1 as MNHEY and CDR2 as SVGAGI. The CDR3 length is 18 residues. The ends were cut back, 0 bases at V and 8 bases at J, with 26 bases in the middle. CDR3 nucleotides: TGTGCCAGCAGTTACTCACAAGCTGGTCCGACCCCGCAACGCCAGCAGTACTTC. This encodes CASSYSQAGPTPQRQQYF.